These 20 T cell receptor beta chains were sequenced from one sample in a study of technical replicates of blood from a few donors. The repertoire was sequenced with immunoSEQ multiplex PCR; TCRdb's copy has only in-frame clones and lacks some. The profile shows 95,000 to 100,000 clones, under 97% of them singletons. The material sequenced was T cells isolated from PBMCs. The receptor source for this set is a human donor in good health.

This clone was seen once. The chain links TRBV5-4 to TRBJ1-2; D may be TRBD1 (6 bases). Between the trimmed V and J ends, which lost 10 bases and 7 bases, there was a span of 17 bases. The V gene's germline CDR1 is SGHNT and CDR2 YYREEE (reference sequence). CDR3 length equals 12 residues. CDR3 DNA: TGTGCCGAGTCGGGGGGCGCGGGTGGCTACACCTTC. Translated: CAESGGAGGYTF.

The V gene is TRBV10-1, the J gene TRBJ2-3, with 10 bases identical to TRBD2. This CDR3 comprises 15 residues. The V gene's germline CDR1 is WNHNN and CDR2 SYGVQD (reference sequence). The V segment lost 4 bases and the J segment 3 bases; nucleotides outside the gene matches: 4. The CDR3 DNA reads TGCGCCAGCAGTGCCGGGACTAGCGTGACAGATACGCAGTATTTT. Its protein product is CASSAGTSVTDTQYF.

The chain couples TRBV2 to TRBJ1-2; possibly TRBD1 for D (6 bases). V was clipped by 3 bases and J by 3 bases, with 11 bases between them. The germline gives CDR1 SNHLY, CDR2 FYNNEI. This CDR3 is built from 14 residues. CDR3 sequence: CASSDQGPDYGYTF. CDR3 nucleotides: TGTGCCAGCAGTGATCAGGGGCCTGACTATGGCTACACCTTC.

The V and J genes are TRBV19 and TRBJ1-6; weak D call: TRBD1 (6 bases). The CDR3 is made up of 14 amino acids. Germline V lookup: CDR1 LNHDA, CDR2 SQIVND (reference sequence). V lost 2 bases and J 9 bases, leaving 11 bases between the germline ends. CDR3 amino acids: CASSISQGGSPLHF. The CDR3 region has the DNA TGTGCCAGTAGTATATCACAGGGCGGTTCACCCCTCCACTTT.

The chain links TRBV30 to TRBJ2-7, with TRBD1 matching 10 bases. The CDR3 runs to 14 residues. CDR1 GTSNPN and CDR2 SVGIG come from the germline V gene (reference sequence). The ends lost 3 bases at V and 5 bases at J; junction bases unmatched: 7. The CDR3 loop is CAWRPGQGFDEQYF. DNA of the CDR3: TGTGCCTGGAGACCGGGACAGGGGTTCGACGAGCAGTACTTC.

This clone was counted once. The chain uses TRBV6-1 and TRBJ2-7; 7 bases align to TRBD1. The CDR3 consists of 14 residues. Trimming took 5 bases from V and 5 from J; bases not matched to a gene: 9. Germline V gene sequence: CDR1 MNHNS, CDR2 SASEGT. CDR3 sequence reads: CASSSNRGIDEQYF. In nucleotides, the CDR3 is TGTGCCAGCAGTTCCAACAGGGGTATCGACGAGCAGTACTTC.

The chain combines TRBV28 with TRBJ2-5; TRBD2 matches 7 bases. The V segment lost 6 bases and the J segment 6 bases; nucleotides outside the gene matches: 13. The CDR3 is made up of 15 amino acids. Germline V gives CDR1 MDHEN, CDR2 SYDVKM. DNA for the CDR3: TGTGCCAGCAGCCCAACGACTAGCTTCTGGAAGACCCAGTACTTC. This translates into CASSPTTSFWKTQYF.

The rearrangement uses TRBV5-4 and TRBJ1-1; the D is unclear. This CDR3 comprises 15 residues. V lost 4 bases, J lost 1 base, and 14 bases lay in between. The germline V gene has CDR1 SGHNT and CDR2 YYREEE (reference sequence). CDR3 DNA sequence: TGTGCCAGCAGCCCAACTTTGTATAAGAACACTGAAGCTTTCTTT. Protein: CASSPTLYKNTEAFF.

J is TRBJ2-3 and V is TRBV7-9, with D tentatively TRBD2 (5 bases). Germline loops: CDR1 SEHNR, CDR2 FQNEAQ (reference sequence). CDR3 length: 12 amino acids. In nucleotides, the CDR3 is TGTGCTTCCGGGGAAGGCACAGATACGCAGTATTTT. Protein: CASGEGTDTQYF.

V gene TRBV27 combines with J gene TRBJ2-7, with 7 bases aligning to TRBD1. The ends lost 2 bases at V and 0 bases at J; junction bases unmatched: 4. CDR3 size: 15 residues. Germline V gene data show CDR1 as MNHEY and CDR2 as SMNVEV (reference sequence). The CDR3 here is CASSLKGASSYEQYF. As DNA, the CDR3 is TGTGCCAGCAGTTTAAAGGGGGCAAGCTCCTACGAGCAGTACTTC.

This chain uses TRBV5-6 with TRBJ2-1; the match to TRBD2 covers 8 bases. CDR1 and CDR2 from the germline V gene are SGHDT and YYEEEE. The CDR3 loop spans 16 amino acids. V trimming: 2 bases; J trimming: 4 bases; junction bases outside the gene matches: 8. The CDR3 nucleotides are TGTGCCAGCAGCTTACTTAGCGGGAACCTATACAATGAGCAGTTCTTC. It yields the protein CASSLLSGNLYNEQFF.

CDR3 nucleotides: TGTGCCAGCAGCTTAGGCTATGGACAGGAAAACACTGAAGCTTTCTTT. Encoded protein: CASSLGYGQENTEAFF. The chain couples TRBV13 to TRBJ1-1; TRBD1 agrees at 7 bases. CDR1 and CDR2 from the germline V gene are PRHDT and FYEKMQ (reference sequence). V gave up 0 bases and J gave up 2 bases; unmatched junction bases: 6. The CDR3 contains 16 residues. Together with reference TRBV13 and TRBJ1-1, the CDR3 gives the full variable domain: AAGVIQSPRHLIKEKRETATLKCYPIPRHDTVYWYQQGPGQDPQFLISFYEKMQSDKGSIPDRFSAQQFSDYHSELNMSSLELGDSALYFCASSLGYGQENTEAFFGQGTRLTVV.

V is TRBV27 and J is TRBJ1-1, with no clear D. The CDR3 covers 13 residues. Germline-derived CDR1 and CDR2 are MNHEY and SMNVEV (reference sequence). With 2 bases removed from V and 7 bases from J, the gap between germline ends came to 11 bases. The chain's CDR3 is CASSLIGSSEAFF. The DNA of the CDR3 is TGTGCCAGCAGTTTAATCGGTAGCAGTGAAGCTTTCTTT.

This chain's CDR3 is CASSLGSKTEAFF. CDR3 in DNA: TGTGCCAGCAGCTTAGGGAGTAAGACTGAAGCTTTCTTT. This chain links TRBV7-6 with TRBJ1-1, with D hard to call. V was cut by 1 base and J by 5 bases, with 8 bases left in between. The CDR3 sequence is 13 residues long. In germline, CDR1 is SGHVS, CDR2 FNYEAQ. The variable domain in full, with the rest retrieved from reference TRBV7-6 and TRBJ1-1, is GAGVSQSPRYKVTKRGQDVALRCDPISGHVSLYWYRQALGQGPEFLTYFNYEAQQDKSGLPNDRFSAERPEGSISTLTIQRTEQRDSAMYRCASSLGSKTEAFFGQGTRLTVV.

This clone was found a few times. The chain uses TRBV14 and TRBJ1-1, with TRBD1 as a possible D gene (6 bases). CDR1 is SGHDN and CDR2 is FVKESK in the germline V gene. V shed 4 bases and J shed 0 bases, with 12 bases lying between them. The CDR3 totals 15 residues. CDR3 loop: CASSRTDRMNTEAFF. The CDR3 DNA reads as TGTGCCAGCAGCCGTACCGACAGGATGAACACTGAAGCTTTCTTT.

V gene TRBV30 combines with J gene TRBJ2-7; 7 nucleotides agree with TRBD2. CDR1 and CDR2 (germline): GTSNPN, SVGIG (reference sequence). The V segment lost 1 base and the J segment 4 bases; nucleotides outside the gene matches: 1. This CDR3 is built from 12 residues. In DNA, the CDR3 is TGTGCCTGGAGTGGGGGAGGGTACGAGCAGTACTTC. It yields the protein CAWSGGGYEQYF. The full variable domain, completed using reference TRBV30 and TRBJ2-7, is SQTIHQWPATLVQPVGSPLSLECTVEGTSNPNLYWYRQAAGRGLQLLFYSVGIGQISSEVPQNLSASRPQDRQFILSSKKLLLSDSGFYLCAWSGGGYEQYFGPGTRLTVT.

The rearrangement uses TRBV5-6 and TRBJ2-3; D is undetermined. Germline loops: CDR1 SGHDT, CDR2 YYEEEE. V was pared by 4 bases and J by 2 bases, with 11 bases between. CDR3 length equals 14 residues. CDR3 DNA: TGTGCCAGCAGCCATCAGACTTTCACAGATACGCAGTATTTT. Its translation is CASSHQTFTDTQYF.

The rearrangement joins TRBV10-3 to TRBJ1-1; D call uncertain. Between the trimmed V and J ends, which lost 10 bases and 1 base, there was a span of 13 bases. Germline CDR1 and CDR2: ENHRY and SYGVKD. The CDR3 spans 13 residues. CDR3 nucleotide sequence: TGTGCCACCCATGAGGGAGGGAACACTGAAGCTTTCTTT. Its protein is CATHEGGNTEAFF.

The rearrangement uses TRBV9 and TRBJ1-3, with D unclear. V lost 2 bases and J 0 bases, leaving 12 bases between the germline ends. Germline CDR1 reads SGDLS; CDR2 reads YYNGEE. The CDR3 loop spans 16 amino acids. CDR3 amino acids: CASSVDGSRSGNTIYF. CDR3 coding DNA: TGTGCCAGCAGCGTTGACGGGTCGCGCTCTGGAAACACCATATATTTT.

V is TRBV9 and J is TRBJ2-3, with D tentatively TRBD2 (5 bases). This CDR3 comprises 11 residues. The V gene's germline CDR1 is SGDLS and CDR2 YYNGEE. Trimming pared 3 bases from V and 10 bases from J, leaving 9 bases between. The CDR3 DNA reads as TGTGCCAGCAGCGCGGGGTTTGCGCAGTATTTT. It translates to CASSAGFAQYF. Full variable domain (outside the CDR3, taken from reference TRBV9 and TRBJ2-3): DSGVTQTPKHLITATGQRVTLRCSPRSGDLSVYWYQQSLDQGLQFLIQYYNGEERAKGNILERFSAQQFPDLHSELNLSSLELGDSALYFCASSAGFAQYFGPGTRLTVL.